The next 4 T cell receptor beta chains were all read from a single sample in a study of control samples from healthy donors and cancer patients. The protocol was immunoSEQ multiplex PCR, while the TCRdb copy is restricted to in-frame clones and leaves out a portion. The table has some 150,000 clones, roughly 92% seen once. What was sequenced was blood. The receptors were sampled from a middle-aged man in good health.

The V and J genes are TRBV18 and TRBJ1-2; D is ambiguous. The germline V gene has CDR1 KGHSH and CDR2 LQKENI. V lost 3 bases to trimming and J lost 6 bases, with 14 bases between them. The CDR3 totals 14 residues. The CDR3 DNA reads TGTGCCAGCTCACCCACGGCCCCGGCCCATGGCTACACCTTC. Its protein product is CASSPTAPAHGYTF.

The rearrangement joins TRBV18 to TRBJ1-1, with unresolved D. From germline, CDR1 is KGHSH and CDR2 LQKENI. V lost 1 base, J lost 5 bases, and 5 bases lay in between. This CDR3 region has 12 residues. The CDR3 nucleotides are TGTGCCAGCTCACCACAATATACTGAAGCTTTCTTT. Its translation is CASSPQYTEAFF.

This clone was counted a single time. The CDR3 nucleotides read TGTGCCAGCAGGCTGAGAGGGGGAGAAAAACTGTTTTTT. It specifies CASRLRGGEKLFF. V gene TRBV5-6 combines with J gene TRBJ1-4; tentatively, D is TRBD1 (6 bases). Germline loops: CDR1 SGHDT, CDR2 YYEEEE. This CDR3 has 13 amino acids. V gave up 5 bases and J gave up 8 bases, with 13 bases separating them.

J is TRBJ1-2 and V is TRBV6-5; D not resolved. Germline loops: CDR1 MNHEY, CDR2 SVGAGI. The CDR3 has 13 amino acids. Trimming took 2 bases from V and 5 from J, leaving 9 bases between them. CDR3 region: CASSYREDYGYTF. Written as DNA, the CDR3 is TGTGCCAGCAGTTACCGGGAAGATTATGGCTACACCTTC.